These 20 T cell receptor beta chains came from one sample sequenced in a study of T cells in Graves' hyperthyroidism and ophthalmopathy. TCR beta CDR3 regions were amplified from RNA transcripts. The HTBI set primed first-round TCR CDR3 RT-PCR. TCRdb re-called the multiplex PCR reads with MiXCR, one entry per CDR3 protein. The sample carries 300,000 to 450,000 distinct CDR3 sequences, roughly 25% recorded once. The specimen was blood. The source is a man in his fifties or sixties with Graves' hyperthyroidism.

The sample holds one count of this clonotype. This sequence joins TRBV27 and TRBJ2-2; a weak D match, TRBD1 (5 bases). Germline V gene data show CDR1 as MNHEY and CDR2 as SMNVEV (reference sequence). This CDR3 is built from 15 residues. V gave up 2 bases and J gave up 6 bases, with 13 bases separating them. Written as DNA, the CDR3 is TGTGCCAGCAGTTTACCCACCTCAGGGTCCGGGGAGCTGTTTTTT. Its translation: CASSLPTSGSGELFF.

In the case of this clonotype: It may be a read error: a sequence one base away is much more abundant. The V gene is TRBV7-3, the J gene TRBJ1-4; the D is unclear. This CDR3 has 15 residues. Trimming removed 7 bases at V and 0 bases at J, with 12 bases between. Germline CDR1 SGHTA, CDR2 FQGTGA. CDR3 in DNA: TGTGCCAGCACCATCGACATCCCAACTAATGAAAAACTGTTTTTT. It specifies CASTIDIPTNEKLFF. Filled out from reference TRBV7-3 and TRBJ1-4, the complete variable domain reads GAGVSQTPSNKVTEKGKYVELRCDPISGHTALYWYRQSLGQGPEFLIYFQGTGAADDSGLPNDRFFAVRPEGSVSTLKIQRTERGDSAVYLCASTIDIPTNEKLFFGSGTQLSVL.

This clonotype was seen repeatedly, ten times or more. The rearrangement joins TRBV12-3 or TRBV12-4 to TRBJ1-2; perhaps TRBD1 as D (6 bases). The CDR3 consists of 14 residues. Trimming took 5 bases from V and 4 from J, leaving 14 bases between them. CDR3 amino acids: CASSPGARSYGYTF. The CDR3 DNA is TGTGCCAGCAGTCCAGGGGCGCGGAGCTATGGCTACACCTTC.

The J gene is TRBJ2-3, the V gene TRBV9; D gene unclear. Trimming removed 0 bases from V and 1 base from J, with 6 bases in between. Germline values: CDR1 SGDLS, CDR2 YYNGEE. The CDR3 consists of 14 residues. The DNA of the CDR3 is TGTGCCAGCAGCGTAGCTCTGCGCACAGATACGCAGTATTTT. As protein: CASSVALRTDTQYF. Drawing the rest from reference TRBV9 and TRBJ2-3, the complete variable domain is DSGVTQTPKHLITATGQRVTLRCSPRSGDLSVYWYQQSLDQGLQFLIQYYNGEERAKGNILERFSAQQFPDLHSELNLSSLELGDSALYFCASSVALRTDTQYFGPGTRLTVL.

This clonotype was seen ten or more times. The chain uses TRBV11-1 and TRBJ2-1; 12 nucleotides line up with TRBD2. Germline V gene lookup returns CDR1 SGHAT and CDR2 FQDESV (reference sequence). The CDR3 runs 16 residues. V lost 3 bases to trimming and J lost 9 bases; unmatched junction nucleotides: 9. The CDR3 sequence: CASSFGGLAGLVEQFF. The CDR3 DNA is TGTGCCAGCAGCTTTGGGGGACTAGCGGGTCTAGTTGAGCAGTTCTTC.

The chain employs TRBV10-3 and TRBJ2-3, with 9 bases identical to TRBD2. This CDR3 contains 14 residues. Germline V lookup: CDR1 ENHRY, CDR2 SYGVKD. CDR3 loop: CALGAGGPSDTQYF. The DNA of the CDR3 is TGTGCTCTGGGGGCGGGAGGGCCCTCAGATACGCAGTATTTT.

The chain links TRBV13 to TRBJ2-1; 8 bases are a match to TRBD2. The CDR3 sequence is 15 residues long. V lost 5 bases, J lost 8 bases, and 11 bases stayed unmatched. Germline V CDR1 and CDR2: PRHDT, FYEKMQ (reference sequence). The CDR3 protein is CASSPGTRGLDEQFF. The CDR3 DNA reads as TGTGCCAGCAGCCCCGGGACTAGAGGCCTCGATGAGCAGTTCTTC.

This chain links TRBV5-6 with TRBJ1-5; TRBD1 is a possible D gene (6 bases). The V end was cut by 1 base, the J end by 5 bases, with 10 bases between. The CDR3 has 14 amino acids. CDR1 and CDR2 (germline): SGHDT, YYEEEE. The DNA of the CDR3 is TGTGCCAGCAGCTTGCAACAGGGTGATCAGCCCCAGCATTTT. It specifies CASSLQQGDQPQHF.

This clonotype was observed a few times. DNA for the CDR3: TGTGCCAGCAGCTTAGGGGACAGGTACGAGCAGTACTTC. This translates into CASSLGDRYEQYF. The V gene is TRBV7-3, the J gene TRBJ2-7; 8 nucleotides match TRBD1. The V and J ends lost 2 bases and 4 bases, in that order; junction bases with no gene match: 1. The CDR3 has 13 amino acids. Germline V CDR1 and CDR2: SGHTA, FQGTGA.

The chain links TRBV6-2 or TRBV6-3 to TRBJ2-5; possibly TRBD2 for D (6 bases). CDR1 is MNHEY and CDR2 is SVGEGT in the germline V gene. CDR3 length: 10 amino acids. The CDR3, as DNA: TGTGCGACCGGGGAGGCTCGCCAGTACTTC. It specifies CATGEARQYF.

This chain joins TRBV10-3 and TRBJ1-2; D unresolved. V dropped 7 bases and J dropped 0 bases, with 9 bases sitting between them. The CDR3 is 13 residues long. Per germline, CDR1 ENHRY and CDR2 SYGVKD. CDR3 sequence reads: CAITSGANYGYTF. The CDR3 nucleotides read TGTGCCATCACCTCCGGAGCTAACTATGGCTACACCTTC.

V is TRBV5-1 and J is TRBJ1-3; a weak D match, TRBD1 (5 bases). Trimming left V 2 bases short and J 0 bases short, with 18 bases between. Per germline, CDR1 SGHRS and CDR2 YFSETQ. This CDR3 is built from 18 residues. The CDR3 nucleotides are TGCGCCAGCAGCTTAGGGGACGTACTCCTGGGCTCTGGAAACACCATATATTTT. As protein: CASSLGDVLLGSGNTIYF. Filled out from reference TRBV5-1 and TRBJ1-3, the complete variable domain reads KAGVTQTPRYLIKTRGQQVTLSCSPISGHRSVSWYQQTPGQGLQFLFEYFSETQRNKGNFPGRFSGRQFSNSRSEMNVSTLELGDSALYLCASSLGDVLLGSGNTIYFGEGSWLTVV.

This rearrangement joins TRBV12-5 to TRBJ1-6, with 10 bases that match TRBD1. J lost 7 bases, V lost 4 bases, and 4 bases had no gene match. The CDR3 totals 15 residues. Germline lookup yields CDR1 LGHNT and CDR2 FRNRAP. The CDR3 protein is CASGSGQGGNSPLHF. DNA of the CDR3: TGTGCTAGTGGTTCCGGACAGGGGGGAAATTCACCCCTCCACTTT.

In this sample, this clonotype turned up many times. V and J are TRBV5-1 and TRBJ2-1; unclear D gene. From germline, CDR1 is SGHRS and CDR2 YFSETQ. The CDR3 totals 13 residues. V lost 0 bases and J 6 bases, leaving 7 bases between the germline ends. The DNA for the CDR3 is TGCGCCAGCAGCTTGGGCAACGGCAATGAGCAGTTCTTC. It specifies CASSLGNGNEQFF.

This clonotype has a count of ten or more. This rearrangement joins TRBV12-3 or TRBV12-4 to TRBJ2-5, with 9 nucleotides matching TRBD1. The CDR3 extends over 14 amino acids. J was trimmed by 4 bases and V by 5 bases; bases with no gene match: 5. CDR3 amino acids: CASSTSTGGETQYF. The DNA of the CDR3 is TGTGCCAGCAGTACATCGACAGGGGGAGAGACCCAGTACTTC.

This clonotype was seen more than once but under ten times. The V and J genes are TRBV11-2 and TRBJ2-1, with D hard to call. Per germline, CDR1 SGHAT and CDR2 FQNNGV. There are 11 residues in the CDR3. V lost 9 bases and J lost 1, with 4 bases in between. The CDR3 region has the DNA TGTGCCAGTTTATCCTACAATGAGCAGTTCTTC. It specifies CASLSYNEQFF.

This clonotype was detected only a few times. This chain links TRBV2 with TRBJ1-5; possibly TRBD1 for D (6 bases). The CDR3 consists of 15 residues. In germline, CDR1 is SNHLY, CDR2 FYNNEI. V lost 1 base, J lost 3 bases, and 10 bases lay in between. The CDR3 DNA follows: TGTGCCAGCAGTGAAGGGGACACCGACAATCAGCCCCAGCATTTT. This sequence encodes CASSEGDTDNQPQHF.

This chain joins TRBV6-1 and TRBJ1-2; 9 nucleotides agree with TRBD1. With 6 bases clipped from V and 3 bases from J, the junction kept 8 bases outside the gene matches. The CDR3 is 15 amino acids. Germline CDR1 and CDR2: MNHNS and SASEGT. In DNA, the CDR3 is TGTGCCAGCAGGAATTACAGGGGGCTGGACTATGGCTACACCTTC. This encodes CASRNYRGLDYGYTF.

This clonotype was seen only a few times. This chain joins TRBV20-1 and TRBJ2-7, with 13 bases that match TRBD2. V lost 0 bases and J lost 6; bases outside the gene matches: 8. Germline CDR1 is DFQATT and CDR2 is SNEGSKA (reference sequence). The CDR3 is 16 residues long. The CDR3 reads CSARDPGLAGPSEQYF. CDR3 DNA sequence: TGCAGTGCTAGAGATCCGGGACTAGCGGGACCCTCCGAGCAGTACTTC.

This chain links TRBV7-9 with TRBJ2-7, with D possibly matching TRBD2 (6 bases). V dropped 4 bases and J dropped 6 bases, with 16 bases sitting between them. The germline CDR1 and CDR2 sequences are SEHNR and FQNEAQ (reference sequence). The CDR3 extends over 14 amino acids. In DNA, the CDR3 is TGTGCCAGCAGCTCAGAAGGGAGGACATCCGAGCAGTACTTC. The encoded protein is CASSSEGRTSEQYF.